The 19 T cell receptor beta chains presented below share a single source sample, sequenced in a study of T cell responses to AZD1222 COVID-19 vaccine. Produced via immunoSEQ multiplex PCR; TCRdb's table is partial and in-frame only. The sample has approximately 110,000 clones; approximately 85% are singletons. Sample: peripheral blood, taken on day 0 of AZD1222 vaccination. The receptors shown here come from an adult in good health.

In DNA, the CDR3 is TGTGCCAGCAGCTTAAACAATTCACCCCTCCACTTT. Translated: CASSLNNSPLHF. The J gene is TRBJ1-6, the V gene TRBV7-9, with no clear D. The V gene lost 2 bases and the J gene lost 7 bases, with 3 bases spanning the gap. Germline-derived CDR1 and CDR2 are SEHNR and FQNEAQ (reference sequence). The CDR3 contains 12 residues.

This sequence joins TRBV6-5 and TRBJ2-1; the D is unclear. The V and J ends lost 6 bases and 7 bases respectively, with 16 bases between them. The CDR3 contains 14 residues. Germline V lookup: CDR1 MNHEY, CDR2 SVGAGI. The CDR3 bases are TGTGCCAGCAGAGGACCCCTCTCTGGGAATGAGCAGTTCTTC. Translated: CASRGPLSGNEQFF.

In its sample, this clone was seen a few times. This chain connects TRBV28 to TRBJ2-1; 7 bases agree with TRBD1. Trimming removed 6 bases from V and 4 bases from J; junction bases left unmatched: 12. The CDR3 length is 16 residues. Germline V lookup: CDR1 MDHEN, CDR2 SYDVKM. CDR3 sequence: CASSPTTGSGYNEQFF. CDR3 DNA: TGTGCCAGCAGCCCCACGACAGGGTCAGGGTACAATGAGCAGTTCTTC.

This CDR3 is CASSPLADYEQYF. The CDR3 DNA sequence: TGTGCCAGCAGTCCACTAGCGGACTACGAGCAGTACTTC. The chain recombines TRBV28 with TRBJ2-7, with 8 bases lining up with TRBD2. This CDR3 contains 13 residues. CDR1 and CDR2 (germline): MDHEN, SYDVKM. Losses at the gene ends were 5 bases for V and 3 bases for J; bases not matched to a gene: 3.

A remark on this clone: Other DNA variants within this sample encode the same CDR3. V is TRBV9 and J is TRBJ1-5, with TRBD1 as a possible D gene (5 bases). Germline CDR1 and CDR2: SGDLS and YYNGEE. The CDR3 covers 14 residues. The ends were cut back, 0 bases at V and 7 bases at J, with 11 bases in the middle. The CDR3 reads CASSVGGVGQPQHF. CDR3 DNA: TGTGCCAGCAGCGTAGGGGGGGTCGGGCAGCCCCAGCATTTT.

This clone was detected only once. This sequence joins TRBV5-1 and TRBJ1-1, with a weak D call TRBD1 (5 bases). The CDR3 totals 15 residues. Per the germline V gene, CDR1 is SGHRS and CDR2 is YFSETQ. Trimming pared 0 bases from V and 2 bases from J, leaving 11 bases between. The CDR3 spells CASSLGAGINTEAFF. DNA of the CDR3: TGCGCCAGCAGCTTGGGGGCAGGGATAAACACTGAAGCTTTCTTT. Using reference TRBV5-1 and TRBJ1-1 for the parts outside the CDR3, the full variable domain is KAGVTQTPRYLIKTRGQQVTLSCSPISGHRSVSWYQQTPGQGLQFLFEYFSETQRNKGNFPGRFSGRQFSNSRSEMNVSTLELGDSALYLCASSLGAGINTEAFFGQGTRLTVV.

The V and J genes are TRBV6-1 and TRBJ1-5, with D unresolved. CDR1 and CDR2 (germline): MNHNS, SASEGT. The V gene lost 3 bases and the J gene lost 5 bases, with 14 bases spanning the gap. The CDR3 has 15 amino acids. The CDR3 nucleotides read TGTGCCAGCAGTGAGTCCGGGCAGATGTATCAGCCCCAGCATTTT. Protein product: CASSESGQMYQPQHF.

The rearrangement links TRBV18 to TRBJ1-1; unclear D gene. Per germline, CDR1 KGHSH and CDR2 LQKENI. The V gene lost 4 bases and the J gene lost 7 bases, with 7 bases spanning the gap. This CDR3 spans 11 amino acids. CDR3 in DNA: TGTGCCAGCTCACAGGGTGGTGAAGCTTTCTTT. Translated, it gives CASSQGGEAFF. Full variable domain (rest looked up from reference TRBV18 and TRBJ1-1): NAGVMQNPRHLVRRRGQEARLRCSPMKGHSHVYWYRQLPEEGLKFMVYLQKENIIDESGMPKERFSAEFPKEGPSILRIQQVVRGDSAAYFCASSQGGEAFFGQGTRLTVV.

The chain combines TRBV7-2 with TRBJ1-6; 10 positions agree with TRBD1. The CDR3 has 16 residues. Germline CDR1 SGHTA, CDR2 FQGNSA. After removal of 4 bases from V and 7 bases from J, the junction contained 7 bases not matched to a gene. Written as DNA, the CDR3 is TGTGCCAGCAGCTCACTCGTGGGACAGGGGAATTCACCCCTCCACTTT. The encoded protein is CASSSLVGQGNSPLHF.

The gene calls are TRBV24-1 and TRBJ2-5; 11 bases map to TRBD2. CDR3 size: 17 residues. Looked up from germline, CDR1 is KGHDR and CDR2 is SFDVKD. Germline trimming cut 8 bases from V and 0 bases from J; bases unmatched to any gene: 10. The CDR3 DNA reads as TGTGCCACCAAGAACGTGCGGACTAGCGGGTACCAAGAGACCCAGTACTTC. Its protein is CATKNVRTSGYQETQYF.

The chain employs TRBV6-5 and TRBJ1-6; D may be TRBD1 (5 bases). Trimming took 2 bases from V and 6 from J, leaving 14 bases between them. This CDR3 spans 16 amino acids. CDR1 and CDR2 from the germline V gene are MNHEY and SVGAGI. CDR3 DNA sequence: TGTGCCAGCAGTTACACTTCCGGGACCCTTAATTCACCCCTCCACTTT. Its translation is CASSYTSGTLNSPLHF.

The rearrangement links TRBV15 to TRBJ1-1; 7 bases are a match to TRBD1. V shed 5 bases, J shed 0 bases, and the junction held 12 bases outside the gene matches. This CDR3 contains 17 residues. In germline, CDR1 is LNHNV, CDR2 YYDKDF (reference sequence). This CDR3 is CATSFYRQGLMNTEAFF. The CDR3 DNA sequence: TGTGCCACCAGCTTCTACCGACAGGGTTTAATGAACACTGAAGCTTTCTTT.

The CDR3, as DNA: TGTGCCAGCAGCTTGGACAGGGGTGGTTACGCTTTCTTT. Its protein is CASSLDRGGYAFF. The chain combines TRBV5-6 with TRBJ1-1; 7 bases match TRBD1. With V trimmed by 0 bases and J by 11 bases, 7 bases remained unmatched. The CDR3 totals 13 residues. Germline assignment: CDR1 SGHDT and CDR2 YYEEEE.

The chain employs TRBV28 and TRBJ1-5; D gene ambiguous. In germline, CDR1 is MDHEN, CDR2 SYDVKM. The V end lost 0 bases, the J end lost 4 bases, and 1 base lay between the germline ends. The CDR3 contains 12 residues. The CDR3 is CASSLWNQPQHF. The CDR3 nucleotides are TGTGCCAGCAGTTTATGGAATCAGCCCCAGCATTTT. The entire variable domain, with the rest obtained from reference TRBV28 and TRBJ1-5, is as follows: DVKVTQSSRYLVKRTGEKVFLECVQDMDHENMFWYRQDPGLGLRLIYFSYDVKMKEKGDIPEGYSVSREKKERFSLILESASTNQTSMYLCASSLWNQPQHFGDGTRLSIL.

The rearrangement uses TRBV27 and TRBJ1-1; weak D call: TRBD1 (5 bases). CDR1 is MNHEY and CDR2 is SMNVEV in the germline V gene (reference sequence). The CDR3 consists of 13 residues. Trimming stripped 5 bases from V and 6 bases from J, with 13 bases between. The CDR3 nucleotides are TGTGCCAGCAGTGGACATGCGGGAGCTGAAGCTTTCTTT. It encodes CASSGHAGAEAFF.

This chain links TRBV28 with TRBJ2-2, with TRBD1 as a possible D gene (5 bases). Per germline, CDR1 MDHEN and CDR2 SYDVKM. Deletions cut 6 bases from V and 2 bases from J, with 10 bases between. The CDR3 consists of 14 residues. The CDR3 protein is CASSLGHNTGELFF. CDR3 DNA sequence: TGTGCCAGCAGCCTCGGACACAACACCGGGGAGCTGTTTTTT.

The chain is built from TRBV27 and TRBJ1-1, with 8 bases that match TRBD1. Trimming at V came to 2 bases and at J to 4 bases, leaving 6 bases not matched to a gene. CDR3 size: 15 residues. Germline CDR1 is MNHEY and CDR2 is SMNVEV (reference sequence). CDR3 sequence reads: CASSLGQGPGTEAFF. The CDR3 DNA is TGTGCCAGCAGTTTAGGACAGGGACCGGGCACTGAAGCTTTCTTT.

CDR3 loop: CASSVEGAPNEKLFF. As DNA, the CDR3 is TGTGCCAGCAGCGTAGAGGGGGCCCCTAATGAAAAACTGTTTTTT. The chain recombines TRBV9 with TRBJ1-4, with TRBD1 matching 7 bases. The V and J ends lost 0 bases and 3 bases, in that order; junction bases with no gene match: 2. The CDR3 contains 15 residues. CDR1 and CDR2 from the germline V gene are SGDLS and YYNGEE.

The chain combines TRBV10-3 with TRBJ2-7; perhaps TRBD2 as D (6 bases). CDR1 is ENHRY and CDR2 is SYGVKD in the germline V gene. The V end was cut by 9 bases, the J end by 3 bases, with 9 bases between. The CDR3 is 11 residues long. In DNA form, the CDR3 reads TGTGCCATGGGCGGGGTCTACGAGCAGTACTTC. Translation gives CAMGGVYEQYF.